Presented here are 8 T cell receptor beta chains from one specimen sequenced in a study of T cells after yellow fever vaccination. TCRdb used MiXCR to reprocess the 5' RACE reads, holding one entry per CDR3 protein. The table includes around 500,000 distinct CDR3 sequences, around a fifth detected once. The sequenced sample was PBMCs, obtained approximately 20 days after the first yellow fever vaccination. These receptors originate from a man aged 18-30 years who received the YFV17D yellow fever vaccine.

At least ten counts were recorded for this clonotype. The CDR3 loop is CATSRDYGQGEQPQHF. The CDR3 nucleotides are TGTGCCACCAGCAGAGATTATGGACAGGGTGAGCAGCCCCAGCATTTT. V gene TRBV15 combines with J gene TRBJ1-5, with 8 nucleotides matching TRBD1. Germline CDR1 and CDR2: LNHNV and YYDKDF (reference sequence). This CDR3 has 16 amino acids. The trim removed 0 bases at V and 7 bases at J, leaving 8 bases unmatched.

This clonotype has more than one count but fewer than ten. V usage is TRBV6-2 or TRBV6-3 and J usage is TRBJ2-1, with D uncertain. Germline V CDR1 and CDR2: MNHEY, SVGEGT. The CDR3 has 15 residues. V gave up 6 bases and J gave up 6 bases, with 18 bases separating them. The CDR3 spells CASSLLPSGGNEQFF. The CDR3 DNA is TGTGCCAGCAGCCTTCTCCCGTCCGGTGGCAATGAGCAGTTCTTC.

Ten or more counts support this clonotype. The chain couples TRBV4-2 to TRBJ2-2; D is perhaps TRBD1 (6 bases). The germline V gene has CDR1 LGHNA and CDR2 YNFKEQ. The CDR3 spans 15 residues. V dropped 4 bases and J dropped 6 bases, with 15 bases sitting between them. In DNA, the CDR3 is TGTGCCAGCAGCCCCTACAAGGACAGTCCCGGGGAGCTGTTTTTT. Its protein product is CASSPYKDSPGELFF.

This clonotype was observed a handful of times. V usage is TRBV18 and J usage is TRBJ2-7; 10 bases align to TRBD1. CDR3 length: 14 amino acids. J gave up 6 bases and V 0 bases, and 2 bases lay outside the gene matches. Looked up from germline, CDR1 is KGHSH and CDR2 is LQKENI. The chain's CDR3 is CASSPPGQGGEQYF. CDR3 in DNA: TGTGCCAGCTCACCACCTGGACAGGGGGGCGAGCAGTACTTC.

The V gene is TRBV20-1, the J gene TRBJ1-1; D unclear. V was clipped by 4 bases and J by 3 bases, with 15 bases between them. The CDR3 loop spans 14 amino acids. The germline V gene encodes CDR1 DFQATT and CDR2 SNEGSKA (reference sequence). The CDR3 DNA is TGCAGTGCTAAAGAAGGTGCGGCTTACACTGAAGCTTTCTTT. It codes for CSAKEGAAYTEAFF.

For this clonotype: A junction boundary mismatches the germline segment, possibly from a read error. The chain links TRBV12-3 or TRBV12-4 to TRBJ1-4; D ambiguous. This CDR3 contains 14 residues. CDR3 DNA: TGTGTCAGCAGCTCGGAATTACCTAATGAAAAACTGTTTTTT. Amino acid sequence: CVSSSELPNEKLFF.

This clonotype was counted many times. The rearrangement uses TRBV5-1 and TRBJ1-4, with a possible D match to TRBD1 (5 bases). There are 14 residues in the CDR3. Trimming took off 0 bases at V and 12 bases at J, with 15 bases between the two ends. Germline V gives CDR1 SGHRS, CDR2 YFSETQ. The CDR3 DNA reads as TGCGCCAGCAGCTTGGCAATGTATGGGGGAGAACTGTTTTTT. The encoded protein is CASSLAMYGGELFF.

This chain links TRBV18 with TRBJ2-7; D ambiguous. The V gene's germline CDR1 is KGHSH and CDR2 LQKENI. Trimming took 0 bases from V and 0 from J, leaving 9 bases between them. The CDR3 spans 15 residues. The CDR3 here is CASSPPGRSSYEQYF. The CDR3 DNA reads as TGTGCCAGCTCACCACCTGGGCGTAGCTCCTACGAGCAGTACTTC. The variable domain in full, with the rest retrieved from reference TRBV18 and TRBJ2-7, is NAGVMQNPRHLVRRRGQEARLRCSPMKGHSHVYWYRQLPEEGLKFMVYLQKENIIDESGMPKERFSAEFPKEGPSILRIQQVVRGDSAAYFCASSPPGRSSYEQYFGPGTRLTVT.